This T cell receptor (beta chain) derives from a study of molecular identifiers for immune sequencing clone quantification (dated by TCRdb to between 2017 and 2018). With regard to the full study: In a replicate experiment, RNA from around 20,000 or 100,000 naive CD8 T cells was split into five aliquots, four of which were sequenced. This methods study benchmarked molecular-identifier clustering-based TCR repertoire sequencing (MIDCIRS) and TCR RNA copy counting, using CD8 T cells to do so. Results the study describes overall, beyond this receptor: Modeling indicated around 2.7 TCR RNA copies recovered per cell, compared with 9.5 to 10 by digital PCR, which implies a capture efficiency of approximately 29%. Highly expanded clone sizes could be underestimated because identical TCR molecules may share a barcode. In CMV-specific effector cells, clones with more than 20 RNA copies contained over 99% of molecules, whereas in naive cells such clones contained under 1% of molecules. When barcode sub-clustering was left out, chimeric consensus sequences inflated TCR diversity, with chimeras reaching as high as 47%. A single cell's worth of spiked-in Jurkat TCR RNA was reported detectable even among 850,000 to 1,000,000 naive CD8 T cells. The naive libraries included spiked-in Jurkat TCR RNA (around 9 copies' worth), and this RNA is not part of the donor repertoire.

Naive CD8 T cell libraries were made from about 20,000 to 1,000,000 sorted cells using 10%, 30% or 50% of purified RNA. Naive CD8 T cells, defined as CD8+CD4-CCR7+CD45RA+, were FACS-sorted into RLT Plus buffer on a BD FACSAria II. Approximately eleven TCR copies' worth of Jurkat RNA were spiked into roughly 17,000-1,100,000 naive CD8 T cell samples to test detection sensitivity. CD8 T cells were enriched using RosetteSep CD8+ T Cell Enrichment Cocktail and Ficoll-Paque, and the enriched cells then underwent ACK red cell lysis. Library creation used PCR. Sequencing was performed on a NextSeq 500. Preparation of bulk TCR libraries followed a previously described approach, with the TCR primers listed in Table S5. Purification of total RNA was performed with the Qiagen AllPrep DNA/RNA kit. Reads from multiple sequencing runs of the same library were pooled before analysis. The study's own analysis went as follows. Only reads with exact TCR constant sequence were kept, trimmed to 150 nt, and grouped by their 12-nt molecular barcodes. Reads within each barcode group were sub-clustered using a 15% Levenshtein threshold, and quality-weighted consensus sequences were constructed for each RNA molecule. Non-functional sequences were filtered out, along with any lower-count sequence sitting one edit away from another sequence. Based on a fit of two negative binomial distributions, barcode sub-clusters having less than 20% of the maximum read count were discarded. The public reads were run again by TCRdb, first through fastp at Q25 and then through MiXCR, and only productive beta chains were kept. CDR3 protein sequences are deduplicated, and each keeps its most common genes and DNA. The V and J calls shown here were made by TCRdb, not taken from the authors' results. Across this sample there are some 680,000 distinct CDR3 sequences, with 25% seen only once. The ten most abundant clones make up about 0.84% of the sample.

Remarks on this clonotype: The clone's antigen remains unknown. This may arise from a read error, as a much more abundant clone is one base away.

Per the germline V gene, SQVTM is the CDR1 and ANQGSEA is the CDR2. Taken from cysteine to phenylalanine, the CDR3 has 19 residues. Of the read, only the CDR3 DNA is kept; its 57 bases are in frame from base 1. V lost 0 bases and J lost 4 bases; the stretch between them is 25 bases long. The sequence is built from TRBV29-1 and TRBJ2-1; matching of 6 bases hints at TRBD2 as the D gene. Sequencing was performed on naive CD8+ T cells from blood, with Jurkat cell RNA spiked in. Reading the label with the study, this specimen's cell subset or site is: FACS-sorted CD8+CD4-CCR7+CD45RA+ naive T cells. The clonotype was recovered from a human donor in good health. Some libraries in this study had Jurkat cell RNA spiked in. The DNA sequence reads TGCAGCGTTGAAGATTACCGGGTGGGGGGAAGTCCCAATTACAATGAGCAGTTCTTC. It translates to CSVEDYRVGGSPNYNEQFF.